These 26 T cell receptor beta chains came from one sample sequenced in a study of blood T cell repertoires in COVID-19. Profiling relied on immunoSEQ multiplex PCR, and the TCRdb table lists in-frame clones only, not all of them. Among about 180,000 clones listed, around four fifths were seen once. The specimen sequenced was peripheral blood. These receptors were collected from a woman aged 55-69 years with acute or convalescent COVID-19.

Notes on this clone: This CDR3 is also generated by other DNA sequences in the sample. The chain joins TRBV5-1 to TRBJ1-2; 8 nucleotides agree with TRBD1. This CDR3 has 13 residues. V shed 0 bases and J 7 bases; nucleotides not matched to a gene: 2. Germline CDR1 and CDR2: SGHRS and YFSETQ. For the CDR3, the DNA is TGCGCCAGCAGCTTGGGAGACAGGGGTGGCTACACCTTC. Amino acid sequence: CASSLGDRGGYTF.

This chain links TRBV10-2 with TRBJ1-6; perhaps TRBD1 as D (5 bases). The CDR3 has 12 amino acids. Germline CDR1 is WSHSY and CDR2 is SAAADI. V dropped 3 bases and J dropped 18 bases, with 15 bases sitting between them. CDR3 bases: TGCGCCAGCAGTGACCTCAGGGATCTGGCCCACTTT. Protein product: CASSDLRDLAHF.

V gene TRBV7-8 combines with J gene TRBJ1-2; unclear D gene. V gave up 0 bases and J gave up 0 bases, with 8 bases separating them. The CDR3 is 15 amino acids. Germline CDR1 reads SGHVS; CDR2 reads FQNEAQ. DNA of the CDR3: TGTGCCAGCAGCTTAGCTGGTATAGCTAACTATGGCTACACCTTC. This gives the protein CASSLAGIANYGYTF.

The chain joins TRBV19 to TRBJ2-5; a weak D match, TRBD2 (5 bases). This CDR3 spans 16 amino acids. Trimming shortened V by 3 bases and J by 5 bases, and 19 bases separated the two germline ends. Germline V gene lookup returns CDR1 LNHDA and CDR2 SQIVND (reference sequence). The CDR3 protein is CASSIAPGQRRETQYF. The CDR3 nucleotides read TGTGCCAGTAGTATCGCTCCGGGTCAGCGGAGGGAGACCCAGTACTTC.

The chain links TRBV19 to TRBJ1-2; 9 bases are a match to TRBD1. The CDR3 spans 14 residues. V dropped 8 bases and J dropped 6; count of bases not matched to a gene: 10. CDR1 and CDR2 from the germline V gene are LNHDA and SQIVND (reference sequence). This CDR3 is CASGGKDRGHGYTF. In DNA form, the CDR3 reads TGTGCCAGTGGAGGGAAGGACAGGGGCCATGGCTACACCTTC.

The CDR3 DNA sequence: TGCGCCAGCAGCTTGTCGGGACACCGGTTCTTC. Amino acids: CASSLSGHRFF. The chain employs TRBV5-1 and TRBJ2-1, with D possibly matching TRBD1 (6 bases). There are 11 residues in the CDR3. Trimming removed 1 base from V and 15 bases from J, with 11 bases in between. Germline CDR1 and CDR2: SGHRS and YFSETQ. Together with reference TRBV5-1 and TRBJ2-1, the CDR3 gives the full variable domain: KAGVTQTPRYLIKTRGQQVTLSCSPISGHRSVSWYQQTPGQGLQFLFEYFSETQRNKGNFPGRFSGRQFSNSRSEMNVSTLELGDSALYLCASSLSGHRFFGPGTRLTVL.

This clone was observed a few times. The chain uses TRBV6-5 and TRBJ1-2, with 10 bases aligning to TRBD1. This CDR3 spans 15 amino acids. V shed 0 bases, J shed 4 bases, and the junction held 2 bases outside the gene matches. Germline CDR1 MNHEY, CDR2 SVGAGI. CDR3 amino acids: CASSYSRQGAYGYTF. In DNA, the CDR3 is TGTGCCAGCAGTTACTCGAGACAGGGGGCCTATGGCTACACCTTC.

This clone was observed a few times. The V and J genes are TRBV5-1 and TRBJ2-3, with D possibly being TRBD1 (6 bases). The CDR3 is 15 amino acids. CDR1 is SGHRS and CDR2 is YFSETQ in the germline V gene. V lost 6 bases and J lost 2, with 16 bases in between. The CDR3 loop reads CASTIPRTDTDTQYF. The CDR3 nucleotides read TGCGCCAGCACCATTCCCAGGACAGACACAGATACGCAGTATTTT.

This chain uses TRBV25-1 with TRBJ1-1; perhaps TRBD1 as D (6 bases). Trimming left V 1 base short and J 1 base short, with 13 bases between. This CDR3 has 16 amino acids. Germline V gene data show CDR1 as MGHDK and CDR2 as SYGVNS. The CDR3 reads CASSESLGTPNTEAFF. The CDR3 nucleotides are TGTGCCAGCAGTGAATCCCTCGGGACACCGAACACTGAAGCTTTCTTT.

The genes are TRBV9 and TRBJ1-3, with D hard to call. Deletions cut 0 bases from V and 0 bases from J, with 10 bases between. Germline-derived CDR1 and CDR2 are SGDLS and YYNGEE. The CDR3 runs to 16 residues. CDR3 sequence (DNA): TGTGCCAGCAGCGTAGGAATAGCGAACTCTGGAAACACCATATATTTT. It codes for CASSVGIANSGNTIYF.

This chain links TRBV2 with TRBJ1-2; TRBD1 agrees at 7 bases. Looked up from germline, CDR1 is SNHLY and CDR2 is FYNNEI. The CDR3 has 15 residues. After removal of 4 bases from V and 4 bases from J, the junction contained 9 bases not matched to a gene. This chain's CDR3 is CASSGRGQIFYGYTF. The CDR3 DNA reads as TGTGCCAGCAGTGGCAGGGGACAGATCTTCTATGGCTACACCTTC.

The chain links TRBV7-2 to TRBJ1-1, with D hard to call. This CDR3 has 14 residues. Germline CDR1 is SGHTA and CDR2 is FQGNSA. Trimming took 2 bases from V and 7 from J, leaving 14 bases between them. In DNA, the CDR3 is TGTGCCAGCAGCTTACGACCCCCAGGAGGTGAAGCTTTCTTT. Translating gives CASSLRPPGGEAFF. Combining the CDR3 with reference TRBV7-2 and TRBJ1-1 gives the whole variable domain GAGVSQSPSNKVTEKGKDVELRCDPISGHTALYWYRQSLGQGLEFLIYFQGNSAPDKSGLPSDRFSAERTGGSVSTLTIQRTQQEDSAVYLCASSLRPPGGEAFFGQGTRLTVV.

CDR3 region: CASSLYRGEGETQYF. CDR3 coding DNA: TGTGCCAGCAGCTTATACAGGGGGGAAGGGGAGACCCAGTACTTC. V usage is TRBV5-5 and J usage is TRBJ2-5, with TRBD1 matching over 8 bases. Losses at the gene ends were 2 bases for V and 5 bases for J; bases not matched to a gene: 8. This CDR3 comprises 15 residues. The germline gives CDR1 SGHKS, CDR2 YYEKEE (reference sequence).

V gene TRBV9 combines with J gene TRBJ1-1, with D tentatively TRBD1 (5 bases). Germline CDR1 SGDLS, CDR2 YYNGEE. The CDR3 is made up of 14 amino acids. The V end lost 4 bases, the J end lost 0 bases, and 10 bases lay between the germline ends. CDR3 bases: TGTGCCAGCAGCTTAGGACATTTGAACACTGAAGCTTTCTTT. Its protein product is CASSLGHLNTEAFF.

CDR3 nucleotides: TGTGCCAGCAGCCAGGAGGGACCGAACACTGAAGCTTTCTTT. Its translation: CASSQEGPNTEAFF. V is TRBV4-2 and J is TRBJ1-1; D is possibly TRBD1 (5 bases). From germline, CDR1 is LGHNA and CDR2 YNFKEQ. The CDR3 runs 14 residues. With 3 bases removed from V and 1 base from J, the gap between germline ends came to 9 bases.

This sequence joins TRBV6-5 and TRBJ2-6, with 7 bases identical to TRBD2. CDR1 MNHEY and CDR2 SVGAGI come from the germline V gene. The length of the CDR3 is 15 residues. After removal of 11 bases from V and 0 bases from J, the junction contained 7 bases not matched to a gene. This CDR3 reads CACQGGISGANVLTF. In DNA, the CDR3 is TGTGCCTGCCAGGGAGGGATCTCTGGGGCCAACGTCCTGACTTTC.

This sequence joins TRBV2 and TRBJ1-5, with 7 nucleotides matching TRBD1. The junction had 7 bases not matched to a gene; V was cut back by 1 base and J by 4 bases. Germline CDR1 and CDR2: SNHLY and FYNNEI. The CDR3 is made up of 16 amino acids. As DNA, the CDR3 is TGTGCCAGCAGTGAAGAGGGGGGACAGTCAAATCAGCCCCAGCATTTT. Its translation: CASSEEGGQSNQPQHF.

DNA for the CDR3: TGTGCCAGCAGCCTGTGGGCAGGGTTTTCTTCACCCCTCCACTTT. Its translation is CASSLWAGFSSPLHF. This chain connects TRBV5-5 to TRBJ1-6; TRBD1 is a possible D gene (5 bases). In germline, CDR1 is SGHKS, CDR2 YYEKEE (reference sequence). The CDR3 covers 15 residues. The germline V and J ends were trimmed by 4 bases and 9 bases, with 17 bases remaining between them.

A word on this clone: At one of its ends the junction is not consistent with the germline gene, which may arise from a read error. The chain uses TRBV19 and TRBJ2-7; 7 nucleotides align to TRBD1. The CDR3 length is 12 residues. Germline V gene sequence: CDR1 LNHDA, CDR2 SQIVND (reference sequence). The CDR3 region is CAYAQGHYERYF. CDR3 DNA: TGTGCTTATGCACAGGGGCACTACGAGCGGTACTTC.

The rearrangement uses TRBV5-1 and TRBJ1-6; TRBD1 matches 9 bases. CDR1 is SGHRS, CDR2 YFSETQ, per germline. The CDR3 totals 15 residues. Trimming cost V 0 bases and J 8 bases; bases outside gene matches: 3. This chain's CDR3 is CASSLVGTGYSPLHF. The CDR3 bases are TGCGCCAGCAGCTTGGTCGGGACAGGGTATTCACCCCTCCACTTT.

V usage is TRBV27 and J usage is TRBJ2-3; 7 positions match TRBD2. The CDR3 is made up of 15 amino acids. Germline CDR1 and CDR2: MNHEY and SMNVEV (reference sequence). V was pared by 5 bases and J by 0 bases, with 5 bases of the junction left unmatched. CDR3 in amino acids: CASSRGVTSTDTQYF. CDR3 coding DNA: TGTGCCAGCAGTCGGGGGGTAACTAGCACAGATACGCAGTATTTT.

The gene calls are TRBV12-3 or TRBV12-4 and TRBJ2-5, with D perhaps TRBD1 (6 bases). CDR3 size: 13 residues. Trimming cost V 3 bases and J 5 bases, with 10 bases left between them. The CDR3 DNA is TGTGCCAGCAGTTTTGGGGGCGGGGAGACCCAGTACTTC. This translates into CASSFGGGETQYF.

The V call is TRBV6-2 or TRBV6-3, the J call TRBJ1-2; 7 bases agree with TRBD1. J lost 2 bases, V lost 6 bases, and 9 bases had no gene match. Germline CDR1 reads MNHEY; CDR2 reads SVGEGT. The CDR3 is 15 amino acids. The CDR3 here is CASSHARGTNYGYTF. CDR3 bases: TGTGCCAGCAGCCACGCCAGGGGGACGAACTATGGCTACACCTTC.

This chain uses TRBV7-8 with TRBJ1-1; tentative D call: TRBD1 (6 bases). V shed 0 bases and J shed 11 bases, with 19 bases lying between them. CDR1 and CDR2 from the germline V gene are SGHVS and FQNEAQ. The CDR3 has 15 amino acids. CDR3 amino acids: CASSLASAGEGWAFF. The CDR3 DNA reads TGTGCCAGCAGCTTAGCGTCGGCAGGGGAGGGGTGGGCTTTCTTT.

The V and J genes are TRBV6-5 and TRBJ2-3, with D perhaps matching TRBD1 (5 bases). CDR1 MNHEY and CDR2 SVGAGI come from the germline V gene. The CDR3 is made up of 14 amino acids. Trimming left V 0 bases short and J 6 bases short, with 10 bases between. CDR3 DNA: TGTGCCAGCAGTTACTCTGACAGCCGGGATACGCAGTATTTT. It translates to CASSYSDSRDTQYF.

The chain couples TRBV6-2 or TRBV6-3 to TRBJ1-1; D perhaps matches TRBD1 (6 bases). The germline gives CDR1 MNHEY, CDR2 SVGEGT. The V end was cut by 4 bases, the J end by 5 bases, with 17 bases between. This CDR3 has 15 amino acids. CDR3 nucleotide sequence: TGTGCCAGCAGTTGGGGTCCAGGGGCTCGGACTGAAGCTTTCTTT. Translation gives CASSWGPGARTEAFF.